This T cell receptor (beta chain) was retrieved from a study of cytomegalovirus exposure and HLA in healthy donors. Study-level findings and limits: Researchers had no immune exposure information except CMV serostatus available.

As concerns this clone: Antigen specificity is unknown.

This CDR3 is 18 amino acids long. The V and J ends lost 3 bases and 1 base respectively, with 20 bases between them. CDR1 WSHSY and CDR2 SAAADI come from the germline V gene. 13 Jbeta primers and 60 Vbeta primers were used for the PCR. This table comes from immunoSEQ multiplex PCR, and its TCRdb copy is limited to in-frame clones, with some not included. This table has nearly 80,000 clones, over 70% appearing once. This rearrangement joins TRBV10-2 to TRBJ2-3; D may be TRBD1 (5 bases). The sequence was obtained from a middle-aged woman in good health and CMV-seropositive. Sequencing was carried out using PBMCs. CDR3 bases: TGCGCCAGCAGTGATAAGTTTGGAGCGACAGCCCGCACAGATACGCAGTATTTT. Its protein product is CASSDKFGATARTDTQYF.